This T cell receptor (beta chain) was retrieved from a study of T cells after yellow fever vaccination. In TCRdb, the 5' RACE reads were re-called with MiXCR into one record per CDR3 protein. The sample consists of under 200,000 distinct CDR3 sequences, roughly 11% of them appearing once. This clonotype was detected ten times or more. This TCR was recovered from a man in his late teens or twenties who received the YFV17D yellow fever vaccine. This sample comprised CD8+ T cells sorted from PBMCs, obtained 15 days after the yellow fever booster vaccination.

CDR3: CSVPGTGKTGELFF. The DNA of the CDR3 is TGCAGCGTGCCCGGGACAGGGAAAACCGGGGAGCTGTTTTTT. This rearrangement joins TRBV29-1 to TRBJ2-2; 9 bases are shared with TRBD1. The CDR3 runs 14 residues. CDR1 SQVTM and CDR2 ANQGSEA come from the germline V gene. The V and J ends lost 6 bases and 5 bases, in that order; junction bases with no gene match: 7.